This TCR beta chain was documented in a study of Ad26.COV2.S vaccination and SARS-CoV-2 variants. Regarding the study as a whole: Vaccine recipients posted higher spike-specific TCR breadth than their placebo counterparts.

In the case of this clone: The antigen remains unidentified.

Assay used: immunoSEQ multiplex PCR; TCRdb lists only in-frame clones, some missing. In the table there are 350,000 to 450,000 clones, about 91% of which are singletons. Germline V gene lookup returns CDR1 SEHNR and CDR2 FQNEAQ (reference sequence). The CDR3 consists of 14 residues. Trimming cost V 5 bases and J 5 bases; bases outside gene matches: 8. The sample in question was peripheral blood, obtained after recovery from COVID-19. V gene TRBV7-9 combines with J gene TRBJ1-1; 7 bases match TRBD1. The sequence came from a human donor who had recovered from COVID-19. CDR3 nucleotide sequence: TGTGCCAGCAGCCGGGGACAGAGAGAGACTGAAGCTTTCTTT. Translated: CASSRGQRETEAFF.